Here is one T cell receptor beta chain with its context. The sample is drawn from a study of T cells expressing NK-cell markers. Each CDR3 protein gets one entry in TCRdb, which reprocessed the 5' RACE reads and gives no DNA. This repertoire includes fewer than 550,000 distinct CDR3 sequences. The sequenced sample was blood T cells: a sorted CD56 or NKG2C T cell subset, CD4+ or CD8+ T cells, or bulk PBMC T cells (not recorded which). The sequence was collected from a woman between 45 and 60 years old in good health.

The chain's CDR3 is CASSQGLNNSPLHF. The chain combines TRBV6-1 with TRBJ1-6. Germline-derived CDR1 and CDR2 are MNHNS and SASEGT. CDR3 length equals 14 residues.